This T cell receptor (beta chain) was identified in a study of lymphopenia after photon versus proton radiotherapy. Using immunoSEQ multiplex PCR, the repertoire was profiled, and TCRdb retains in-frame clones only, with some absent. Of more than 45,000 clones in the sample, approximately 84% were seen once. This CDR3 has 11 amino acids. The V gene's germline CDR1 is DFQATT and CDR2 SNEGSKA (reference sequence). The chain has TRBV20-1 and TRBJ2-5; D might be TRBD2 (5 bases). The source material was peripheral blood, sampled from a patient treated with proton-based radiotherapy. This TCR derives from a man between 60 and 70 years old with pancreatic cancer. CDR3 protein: CSLGEKETQYF. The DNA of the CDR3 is TGCAGCCTTGGGGAGAAAGAGACCCAGTACTTC.